In this sample, the clone carrying this TCR beta chain turned up many times. The antigen remains unidentified. This entry belongs to a study of early T cells in non-severe SARS-CoV-2 infection. Whole-study context: Bulk RNA isolated from unsorted whole blood underwent sequencing; chains were not paired.

Unique molecular identifiers were affixed to single, distinct cDNA molecules. TCRdb re-derived calls from the 5' RACE reads in MiXCR, one entry per CDR3 protein. Of 70,000 or so distinct CDR3 sequences in the sample, roughly 4.5% were seen once. The V gene's germline CDR1 is SGHRS and CDR2 YFSETQ. Trimming removed 4 bases from V and 7 bases from J; junction bases left unmatched: 11. The CDR3 is made up of 15 amino acids. Points from the study as a whole: Comparison of clonotypes with VDJdb favored anti-spike CD8 responses while missing private and CD4 specificities.

This sample comprised whole blood, obtained at baseline. V and J are TRBV5-1 and TRBJ2-7; 10 positions match TRBD2. This sequence originates from an adult who was a healthcare worker with PCR-confirmed SARS-CoV-2 infection or an uninfected control (not recorded which). The donor label of this sample is uncertain. CDR3 loop: CASSVDLAGAYEQYF. The CDR3 coding sequence is TGCGCCAGCAGCGTAGATCTAGCGGGGGCTTATGAGCAGTACTTC.